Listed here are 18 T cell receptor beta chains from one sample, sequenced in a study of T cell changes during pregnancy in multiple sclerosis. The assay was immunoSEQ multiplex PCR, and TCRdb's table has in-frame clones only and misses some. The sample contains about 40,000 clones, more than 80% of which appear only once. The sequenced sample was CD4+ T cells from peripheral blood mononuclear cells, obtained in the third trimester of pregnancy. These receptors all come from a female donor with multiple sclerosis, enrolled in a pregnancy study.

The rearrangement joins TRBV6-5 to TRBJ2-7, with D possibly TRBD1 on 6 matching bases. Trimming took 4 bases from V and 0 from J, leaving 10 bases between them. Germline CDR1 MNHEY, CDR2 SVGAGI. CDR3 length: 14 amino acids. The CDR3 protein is CASSLNRVSYEQYF. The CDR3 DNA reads TGTGCCAGCAGTTTAAACAGGGTCTCCTACGAGCAGTACTTC.

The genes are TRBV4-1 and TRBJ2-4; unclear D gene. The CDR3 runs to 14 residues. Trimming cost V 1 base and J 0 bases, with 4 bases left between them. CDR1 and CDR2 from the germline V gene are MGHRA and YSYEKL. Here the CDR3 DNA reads TGCGCCAGCAGCCAAGTTCTAGCCAAAAACATTCAGTACTTC. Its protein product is CASSQVLAKNIQYF.

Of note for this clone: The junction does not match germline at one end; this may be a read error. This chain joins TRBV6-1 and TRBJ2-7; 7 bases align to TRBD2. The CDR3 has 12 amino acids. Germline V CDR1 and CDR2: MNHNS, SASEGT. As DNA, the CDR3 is TGTGCCAGCATGGAGCGGGGTTTTTGGTGGGACTTC. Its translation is CASMERGFWWDF.

The CDR3 coding sequence is TGTGCCAGCAGCTCAAGGACTAGCGGGAGTCAGTTCTTC. It codes for CASSSRTSGSQFF. The rearrangement joins TRBV7-2 to TRBJ2-1, with 13 bases matching TRBD2. The CDR3 sequence is 13 residues long. The junction had 4 bases not matched to a gene; V was cut back by 4 bases and J by 13 bases. Germline V gives CDR1 SGHTA, CDR2 FQGNSA.

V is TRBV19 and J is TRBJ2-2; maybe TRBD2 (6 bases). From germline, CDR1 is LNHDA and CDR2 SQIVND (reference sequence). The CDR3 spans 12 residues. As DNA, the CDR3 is TGTGGTTCCCGGGAGATGGTCGGGGAGCTGTTTTTT. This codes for CGSREMVGELFF. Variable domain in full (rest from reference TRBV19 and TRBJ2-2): DGGITQSPKYLFRKEGQNVTLSCEQNLNHDAMYWYRQDPGQGLRLIYYSQIVNDFQKGDIAEGYSVSREKKESFPLTVTSAQKNPTAFYLCGSREMVGELFFGEGSRLTVL.

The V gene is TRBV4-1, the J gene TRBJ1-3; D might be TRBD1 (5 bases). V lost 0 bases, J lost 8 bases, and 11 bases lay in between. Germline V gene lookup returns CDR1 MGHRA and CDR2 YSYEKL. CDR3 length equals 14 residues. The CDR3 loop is CASSQEPGIDTIYF. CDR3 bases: TGCGCCAGCAGCCAAGAACCAGGGATCGACACCATATATTTT.

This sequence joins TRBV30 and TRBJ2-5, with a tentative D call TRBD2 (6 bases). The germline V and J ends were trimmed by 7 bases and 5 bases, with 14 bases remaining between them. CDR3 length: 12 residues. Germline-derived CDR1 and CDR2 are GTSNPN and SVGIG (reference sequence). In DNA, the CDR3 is TGTGCCTCCTACCATGGGGGGGAGACCCAGTACTTC. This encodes CASYHGGETQYF.

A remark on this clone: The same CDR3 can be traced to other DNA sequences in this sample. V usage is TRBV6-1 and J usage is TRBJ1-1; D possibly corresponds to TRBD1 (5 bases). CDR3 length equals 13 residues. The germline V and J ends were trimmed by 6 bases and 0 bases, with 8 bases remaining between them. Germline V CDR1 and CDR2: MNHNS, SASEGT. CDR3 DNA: TGTGCCAGCAGGACCAGGGTGAACACTGAAGCTTTCTTT. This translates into CASRTRVNTEAFF.

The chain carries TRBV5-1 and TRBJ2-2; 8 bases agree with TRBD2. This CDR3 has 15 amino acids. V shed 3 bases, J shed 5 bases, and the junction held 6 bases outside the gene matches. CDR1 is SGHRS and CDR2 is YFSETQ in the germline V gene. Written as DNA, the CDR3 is TGCGCCAGCAGCTCCGGACTAGCTAGTACCGGGGAGCTGTTTTTT. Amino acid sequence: CASSSGLASTGELFF.

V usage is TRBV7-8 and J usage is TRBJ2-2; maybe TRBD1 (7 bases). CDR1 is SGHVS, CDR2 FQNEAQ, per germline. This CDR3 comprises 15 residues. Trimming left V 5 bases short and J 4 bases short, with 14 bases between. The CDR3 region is CASSQGGGITGELFF. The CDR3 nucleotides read TGTGCCAGCAGCCAGGGGGGCGGGATCACCGGGGAGCTGTTTTTT.

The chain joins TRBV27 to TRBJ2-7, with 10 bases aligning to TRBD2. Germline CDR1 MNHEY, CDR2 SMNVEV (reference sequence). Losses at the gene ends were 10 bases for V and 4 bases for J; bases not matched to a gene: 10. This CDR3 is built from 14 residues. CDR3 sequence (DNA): TGTGCCACCTATAAACTAGCGGGACGATACGAGCAGTACTTC. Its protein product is CATYKLAGRYEQYF.

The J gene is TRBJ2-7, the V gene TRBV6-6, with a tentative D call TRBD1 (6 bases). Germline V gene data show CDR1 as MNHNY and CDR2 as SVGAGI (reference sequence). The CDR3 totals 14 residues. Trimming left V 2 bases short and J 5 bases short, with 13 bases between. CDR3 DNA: TGTGCCAGCAGTTACGAACAGGGAAGGGACGAGCAGTACTTC. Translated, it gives CASSYEQGRDEQYF.

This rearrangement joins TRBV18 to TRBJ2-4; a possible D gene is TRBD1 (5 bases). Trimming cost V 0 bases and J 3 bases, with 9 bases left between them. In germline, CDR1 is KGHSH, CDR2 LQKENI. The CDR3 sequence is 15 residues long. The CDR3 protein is CASSPPQGGKNIQYF. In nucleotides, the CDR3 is TGTGCCAGCTCACCACCTCAGGGCGGCAAAAACATTCAGTACTTC.

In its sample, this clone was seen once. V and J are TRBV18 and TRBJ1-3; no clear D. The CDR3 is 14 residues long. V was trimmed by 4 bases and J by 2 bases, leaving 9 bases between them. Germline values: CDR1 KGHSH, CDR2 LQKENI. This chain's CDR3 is CASSQGDAGNTIYF. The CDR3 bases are TGTGCCAGCTCACAAGGAGACGCTGGAAACACCATATATTTT. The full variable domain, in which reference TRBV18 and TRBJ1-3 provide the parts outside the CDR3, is NAGVMQNPRHLVRRRGQEARLRCSPMKGHSHVYWYRQLPEEGLKFMVYLQKENIIDESGMPKERFSAEFPKEGPSILRIQQVVRGDSAAYFCASSQGDAGNTIYFGEGSWLTVV.

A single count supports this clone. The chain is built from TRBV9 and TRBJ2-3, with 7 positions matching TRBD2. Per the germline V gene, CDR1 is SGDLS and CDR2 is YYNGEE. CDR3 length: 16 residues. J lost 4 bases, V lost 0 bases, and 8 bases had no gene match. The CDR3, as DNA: TGTGCCAGCAGCGTAGTGGGAGGGGAGCCCGCAGATACGCAGTATTTT. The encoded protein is CASSVVGGEPADTQYF.

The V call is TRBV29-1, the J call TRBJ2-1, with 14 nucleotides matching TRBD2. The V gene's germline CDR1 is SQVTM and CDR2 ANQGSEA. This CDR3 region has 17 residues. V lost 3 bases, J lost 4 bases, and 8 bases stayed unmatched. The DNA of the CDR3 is TGCAGCGTTGAGGCGAGACTAGCGGGAGGGGGTTACAATGAGCAGTTCTTC. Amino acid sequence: CSVEARLAGGGYNEQFF.

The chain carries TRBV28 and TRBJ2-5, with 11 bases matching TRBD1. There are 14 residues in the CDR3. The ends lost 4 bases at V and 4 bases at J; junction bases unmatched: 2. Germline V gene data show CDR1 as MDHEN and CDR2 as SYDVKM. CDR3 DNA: TGTGCCAGCAGTTCGGGACAGGGGGGAGAGACCCAGTACTTC. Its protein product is CASSSGQGGETQYF.

For the CDR3, the DNA is TGTGCCAGTAGTATTGGGACAGGGTCCGAGCAGTACTTC. Protein sequence: CASSIGTGSEQYF. V and J are TRBV19 and TRBJ2-7; 9 nucleotides agree with TRBD1. There are 13 residues in the CDR3. With 3 bases clipped from V and 6 bases from J, the junction kept 3 bases outside the gene matches. Germline V lookup: CDR1 LNHDA, CDR2 SQIVND (reference sequence).